Shown below are 18 T cell receptor beta chains from a single sample sequenced in a study of T cell responses to AZD1222 COVID-19 vaccine. Libraries were prepared by immunoSEQ multiplex PCR; TCRdb keeps only in-frame clonotypes and omits some of them. The table includes 150,000 or so clones, 88% detected once. This sample comprised peripheral blood, obtained on day 0 of AZD1222 vaccination. The receptors originated from an adult in good health.

The chain carries TRBV6-2 or TRBV6-3 and TRBJ1-1; no clear D. V gave up 6 bases and J gave up 5 bases, with 10 bases separating them. The germline gives CDR1 MNHEY, CDR2 SVGEGT. The CDR3 runs 12 residues. CDR3 nucleotide sequence: TGTGCCAGCAGCCTTAGAGGGACTGAAGCTTTCTTT. It translates to CASSLRGTEAFF.

This clone was observed once. V usage is TRBV19 and J usage is TRBJ1-2; weak D call: TRBD1 (5 bases). The V and J ends lost 10 bases and 5 bases respectively, with 17 bases between them. This CDR3 comprises 13 residues. The germline CDR1 and CDR2 sequences are LNHDA and SQIVND (reference sequence). The CDR3 spells CANQERGWYGYTF. The DNA of the CDR3 is TGTGCCAACCAGGAGAGGGGTTGGTATGGCTACACCTTC.

The genes are TRBV28 and TRBJ2-7, with 10 bases aligning to TRBD2. CDR1 and CDR2 from the germline V gene are MDHEN and SYDVKM. This CDR3 is built from 14 residues. V was clipped by 5 bases and J by 4 bases; unmatched bases: 5. This CDR3 reads CASSISGGRYEQYF. The DNA for the CDR3 is TGTGCCAGCAGTATTAGCGGGGGGAGGTACGAGCAGTACTTC.

This clone has only a few counts. V gene TRBV29-1 combines with J gene TRBJ2-7; TRBD2 aligns across 9 bases. Germline values: CDR1 SQVTM, CDR2 ANQGSEA. After removal of 7 bases from V and 3 bases from J, the junction contained 4 bases not matched to a gene. The CDR3 runs to 12 residues. CDR3 sequence: CSALTSGYEQYF. Here the CDR3 DNA reads TGCAGCGCCCTGACTAGCGGCTACGAGCAGTACTTC.

The chain is built from TRBV28 and TRBJ2-3; 8 bases are shared with TRBD1. Germline V lookup: CDR1 MDHEN, CDR2 SYDVKM. The CDR3 spans 14 residues. V dropped 6 bases and J dropped 0; count of bases not matched to a gene: 2. The CDR3 reads CASSPGGSTDTQYF. Written as DNA, the CDR3 is TGTGCCAGCAGCCCAGGGGGCAGCACAGATACGCAGTATTTT.

J is TRBJ2-5 and V is TRBV19; 10 bases fit TRBD1. Germline CDR1 is LNHDA and CDR2 is SQIVND (reference sequence). The CDR3 contains 14 residues. Unmatched junction bases numbered 4, after V lost 5 bases and J lost 4 bases. CDR3 nucleotides: TGTGCCAGTAGTCAACGGACAGGGGGAGAGACCCAGTACTTC. Protein sequence: CASSQRTGGETQYF.

This rearrangement joins TRBV5-1 to TRBJ1-1, with 10 bases lining up with TRBD1. V dropped 3 bases and J dropped 4; count of bases not matched to a gene: 6. This CDR3 has 15 residues. CDR1 SGHRS and CDR2 YFSETQ come from the germline V gene. The CDR3 bases are TGCGCCAGCAGCTCGGGACAGGGGTTGGGCACTGAAGCTTTCTTT. Amino acids: CASSSGQGLGTEAFF.

V gene TRBV15 combines with J gene TRBJ2-7; D gene ambiguous. Germline V gene sequence: CDR1 LNHNV, CDR2 YYDKDF (reference sequence). This CDR3 contains 13 residues. V shed 8 bases and J shed 6 bases, with 17 bases lying between them. In nucleotides, the CDR3 is TGTGCCACCGGCCCCCAAAAGGGCAGCGAGCAGTACTTC. The encoded protein is CATGPQKGSEQYF.

The rearrangement uses TRBV7-2 and TRBJ1-5; TRBD1 might be the D (6 bases). CDR3 length: 16 amino acids. V was pared by 2 bases and J by 2 bases, with 13 bases between. Germline CDR1 reads SGHTA; CDR2 reads FQGNSA. CDR3 sequence reads: CASSLFGGPGNQPQHF. The CDR3 DNA reads as TGTGCCAGCAGCTTATTCGGGGGCCCAGGCAATCAGCCCCAGCATTTT.

This chain links TRBV28 with TRBJ1-4; D is perhaps TRBD1 (5 bases). From germline, CDR1 is MDHEN and CDR2 SYDVKM. The CDR3 is made up of 15 amino acids. V lost 5 bases and J lost 3, with 13 bases in between. Written as DNA, the CDR3 is TGTGCCAGCAGTCTCCTTTGGGGGTCTAATGAAAAACTGTTTTTT. Protein: CASSLLWGSNEKLFF.

J is TRBJ2-7 and V is TRBV6-5; 8 positions match TRBD2. The CDR3 totals 16 residues. V trimming: 0 bases; J trimming: 3 bases; junction bases outside the gene matches: 7. Germline V gene data show CDR1 as MNHEY and CDR2 as SVGAGI. The CDR3 loop reads CASSYSRLAGNYEQYF. CDR3 coding DNA: TGTGCCAGCAGTTACTCGAGGTTAGCGGGGAACTACGAGCAGTACTTC.

The V call is TRBV14, the J call TRBJ1-1; no definite D call. V gave up 0 bases and J gave up 3 bases, with 8 bases separating them. In germline, CDR1 is SGHDN, CDR2 FVKESK. This CDR3 spans 14 amino acids. The CDR3 DNA reads as TGTGCCAGCAGCCAAGAGGAGCGGTACACTGAAGCTTTCTTT. Encoded protein: CASSQEERYTEAFF.

The V and J genes are TRBV6-6 and TRBJ2-6; 7 bases match TRBD1. CDR1 and CDR2 (germline): MNHNY, SVGAGI (reference sequence). Trimming took 4 bases from V and 4 from J; bases not matched to a gene: 1. This CDR3 has 14 amino acids. CDR3 protein: CASSLTGGANVLTF. DNA for the CDR3: TGTGCCAGCAGTTTGACAGGGGGGGCCAACGTCCTGACTTTC.

CDR3: CASSPRASGDTIYF. CDR3 coding DNA: TGTGCCAGCTCACCACGAGCCTCCGGGGACACCATATATTTT. V and J are TRBV18 and TRBJ1-3; D is unclear. CDR3 size: 14 residues. V was trimmed by 1 base and J by 8 bases, leaving 12 bases between them. From germline, CDR1 is KGHSH and CDR2 LQKENI. The complete variable domain, with remaining parts taken from reference TRBV18 and TRBJ1-3, reads NAGVMQNPRHLVRRRGQEARLRCSPMKGHSHVYWYRQLPEEGLKFMVYLQKENIIDESGMPKERFSAEFPKEGPSILRIQQVVRGDSAAYFCASSPRASGDTIYFGEGSWLTVV.

This rearrangement joins TRBV27 to TRBJ1-6; weak D call: TRBD1 (6 bases). CDR3 length equals 15 residues. Trimming removed 3 bases at V and 6 bases at J, with 12 bases between. Germline CDR1 and CDR2: MNHEY and SMNVEV (reference sequence). CDR3 loop: CASSFRGGGNSPLHF. CDR3 bases: TGTGCCAGCAGTTTCAGGGGAGGGGGTAATTCACCCCTCCACTTT.

V gene TRBV28 combines with J gene TRBJ1-4; 8 nucleotides align to TRBD1. This CDR3 spans 15 amino acids. CDR1 is MDHEN, CDR2 SYDVKM, per germline. The V gene end was trimmed by 6 bases and the J gene end by 7 bases; junction bases not matched to a gene: 10. DNA for the CDR3: TGTGCCAGCAGACAAGGACAGGGTGAGAGTGAAAAACTGTTTTTT. The encoded protein is CASRQGQGESEKLFF.

The chain joins TRBV10-3 to TRBJ1-3; D is unresolved. The length of the CDR3 is 13 residues. Trimming took 7 bases from V and 0 from J, leaving 7 bases between them. Germline values: CDR1 ENHRY, CDR2 SYGVKD. The CDR3 region has the DNA TGTGCCATCAAGGGCCGCTCTGGAAACACCATATATTTT. Translation: CAIKGRSGNTIYF.

CDR3 sequence: CSVEILPFSYEQYF. Here the CDR3 DNA reads TGCAGCGTTGAGATCCTCCCTTTTTCCTACGAGCAGTACTTC. The chain joins TRBV29-1 to TRBJ2-7, with unresolved D. Germline CDR1 reads SQVTM; CDR2 reads ANQGSEA. The germline V and J ends were trimmed by 3 bases and 1 base, with 13 bases remaining between them. CDR3 size: 14 residues.